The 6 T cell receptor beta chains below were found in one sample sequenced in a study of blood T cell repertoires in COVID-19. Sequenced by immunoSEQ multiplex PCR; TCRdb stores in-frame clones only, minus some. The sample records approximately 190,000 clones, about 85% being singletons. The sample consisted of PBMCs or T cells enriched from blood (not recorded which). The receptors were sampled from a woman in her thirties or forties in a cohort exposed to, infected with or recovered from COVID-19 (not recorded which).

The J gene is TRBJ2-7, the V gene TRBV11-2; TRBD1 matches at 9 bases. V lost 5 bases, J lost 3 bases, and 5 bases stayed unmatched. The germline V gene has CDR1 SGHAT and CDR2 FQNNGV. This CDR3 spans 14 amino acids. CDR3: CASSPGQGLYEQYF. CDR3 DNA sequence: TGTGCCAGCAGCCCGGGACAGGGACTCTACGAGCAGTACTTC.

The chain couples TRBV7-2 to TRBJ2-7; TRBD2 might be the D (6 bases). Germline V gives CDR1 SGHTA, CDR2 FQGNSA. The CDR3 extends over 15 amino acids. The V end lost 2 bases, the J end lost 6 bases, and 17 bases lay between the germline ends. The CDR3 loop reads CASSLRWASDLEQYF. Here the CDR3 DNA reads TGTGCCAGCAGCTTAAGGTGGGCTAGCGACCTCGAGCAGTACTTC.

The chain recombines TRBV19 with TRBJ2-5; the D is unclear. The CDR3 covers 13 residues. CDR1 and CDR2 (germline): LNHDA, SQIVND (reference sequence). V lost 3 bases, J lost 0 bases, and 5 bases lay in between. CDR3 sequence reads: CASSIRDQETQYF. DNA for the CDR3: TGTGCCAGTAGTATCCGGGACCAAGAGACCCAGTACTTC. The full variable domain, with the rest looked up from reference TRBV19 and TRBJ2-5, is DGGITQSPKYLFRKEGQNVTLSCEQNLNHDAMYWYRQDPGQGLRLIYYSQIVNDFQKGDIAEGYSVSREKKESFPLTVTSAQKNPTAFYLCASSIRDQETQYFGPGTRLLVL.

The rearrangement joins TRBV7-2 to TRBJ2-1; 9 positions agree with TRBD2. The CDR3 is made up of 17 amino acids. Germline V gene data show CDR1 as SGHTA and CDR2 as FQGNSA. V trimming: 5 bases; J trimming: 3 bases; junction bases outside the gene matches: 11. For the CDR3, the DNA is TGTGCCAGCAGCCCGAACCCGGGGACTAGCCACTACAATGAGCAGTTCTTC. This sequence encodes CASSPNPGTSHYNEQFF.

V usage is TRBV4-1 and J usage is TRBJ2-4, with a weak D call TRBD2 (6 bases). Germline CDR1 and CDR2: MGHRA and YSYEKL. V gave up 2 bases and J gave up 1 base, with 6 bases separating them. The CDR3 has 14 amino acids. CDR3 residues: CASSQLAAKNIQYF. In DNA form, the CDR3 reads TGCGCCAGCAGCCAACTAGCGGCCAAAAACATTCAGTACTTC.

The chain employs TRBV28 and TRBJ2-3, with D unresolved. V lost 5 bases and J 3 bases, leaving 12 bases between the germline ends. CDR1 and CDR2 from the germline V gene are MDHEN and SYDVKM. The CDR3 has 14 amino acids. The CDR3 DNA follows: TGTGCCAGCAGTCTCCAGGCTTCTACAGATACGCAGTATTTT. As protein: CASSLQASTDTQYF.